This is a list of T cell receptor beta chains from one sample in a study of shared T cell receptors in the human thymus. Sequencing used immunoSEQ multiplex PCR; TCRdb keeps in-frame clones, though not all of them. The profile shows 540,000 or so clones, approximately 80% of them singletons. These data also featured in a second study, about human thymus T cells.

Sequencing was performed on thymocytes. These TCRs come from a boy younger than two with a congenital heart defect. The CDR3 runs from the conserved cysteine through the conserved F or W. Some rows have no size entry. The others give once, few or many, or a class for an expanded clone.

>TRBJ2-1|TRBV11-3|NA
CASSLARGNEQFF
>TRBJ1-2|TRBV5-4|NA
CASSPLGTGIGYTF
>TRBJ2-1|TRBV25-1|once
CASSESPLAPSYNEQFF
>NA|TRBV7-9|NA
CASSLAIGRGGYEQYF
>TRBJ1-3|TRBV7-2|few
CASSLAGETRDTIYF
>TRBJ1-4|TRBV28|NA
CASSFGNRQNFNEKLFF
>TRBJ2-3|TRBV5-6|NA
CASDSGRITDTQYF
>TRBJ2-1|TRBV1|NA
CTSSQDEEREADNEQFF
>TRBJ2-5|TRBV23-1|NA
CASSHLGQGAPGLAQETQYF
>TRBJ2-6|TRBV12-5|few
CASGLVYDSGANVLTF
>TRBJ2-7|TRBV28|once
CASSPRRDTYSYEQYF
>TRBJ2-7|TRBV6-4|NA
CASSPTTSGSSYEQYF
>TRBJ2-2|TRBV4-2|few
CASSRAHNTGELFF
>TRBJ1-2|TRBV4-3|once
CASRSGTGGYGYTF
>TRBJ2-7|TRBV30|NA
CAWTPVGRRSSYEQYF
>TRBJ2-7|TRBV7-2|NA
CASSFLAGTTREQYF
>TRBJ1-6|TRBV30|once
CAWSVGDSYNSPLHF
>TRBJ2-1|TRBV29-1|NA
CSVLPPSGALYNEQFF
>TRBJ2-7|TRBV27|NA
CASSLVASMLYEQYF
>TRBJ1-1|TRBV11-3|NA
CASSLDTRGGGTPEAEAFF
>TRBJ1-5|TRBV5-8|NA
CASSRRTPSNQPQHF
>TRBJ2-7|TRBV15|NA
CATSGRGSLGVVF
>TRBJ2-5|TRBV25-1|few
CASSDPPRTSGDQETQYF
>TRBJ1-1|TRBV19|few
CASSRPPGQENTEAFF
>TRBJ1-2|TRBV6-5|NA
CASSLGRHGSVYGYTF
>TRBJ2-1|TRBV4-2|once
CASSQEPTGGCHEQFF
>TRBJ2-2|TRBV5-6|few
CASSLVVAGGHGELFF
>TRBJ2-7|TRBV5-4|NA
CASSPWGQGAHEQYF
>TRBJ1-1|TRBV6-1|NA
CASNGQGPNTEAFF
>TRBJ2-2|TRBV5-1|NA
CASRGDREYGELFF
>TRBJ2-7|TRBV28|NA
CASSLFRDLAYEQYF
>TRBJ2-1|TRBV18|NA
CASSPGLAGLDEQFF
>TRBJ2-7|TRBV7-9|NA
CVHGGTSGTFRPYEQYF
>TRBJ2-7|TRBV7-9|NA
CASSPQRPLHYEQYF
>TRBJ2-7|TRBV4-2|few
CASSQGLLAPAGLYEQYF
>TRBJ2-1|TRBV19|NA
CASTPTSGRDSRNEQFF
>TRBJ2-1|TRBV4-3|NA
CASVRNGTGRLRRDEQFF
>TRBJ2-1|TRBV5-6|NA
CASSLASSGRGNYNEQFF
>TRBJ2-7|TRBV18|NA
CASSPGIGVEHYEQYF
>TRBJ1-2|TRBV11-1|NA
CASSRRGQGGNYGYTF